The 15 T cell receptor beta chains in this list originate from one sample, sequenced in a study of T-cell reconstitution after alpha-beta-depleted transplantation in children. Unique molecular identifiers were used in preparing the TCRbeta library. TCRdb itself ran the PCR reads through MiXCR, one entry per CDR3 protein. Of 250,000 to 400,000 distinct CDR3 sequences in the sample, more than 20% were seen once. The sequencing used PBMCs, mostly from graft donor cells, collected 180 days after TCRalphabeta/CD19-depleted stem cell transplant. These receptors all come from a male patient aged 10 to 17 who had a stem cell transplant for acute lymphoblastic leukemia, so the T cells may come from the graft donor.

This clonotype was seen a handful of times. V usage is TRBV29-1 and J usage is TRBJ2-1; a possible D gene is TRBD1 (6 bases). Germline V gene lookup returns CDR1 SQVTM and CDR2 ANQGSEA. The CDR3 contains 14 residues. The germline V and J ends were trimmed by 5 bases and 4 bases, with 15 bases remaining between them. The DNA for the CDR3 is TGCAGCGTTACAGGGCCAAACAAATACAATGAGCAGTTCTTC. This gives the protein CSVTGPNKYNEQFF.

In this sample, this clonotype turned up a few times. The chain's CDR3 is CSARVGGTYEQYF. The CDR3 nucleotides are TGCAGTGCTAGAGTGGGCGGAACCTACGAGCAGTACTTC. The V gene is TRBV20-1, the J gene TRBJ2-7; D is unclear. Trimming cost V 1 base and J 2 bases, with 9 bases left between them. CDR3 length equals 13 residues. CDR1 and CDR2 from the germline V gene are DFQATT and SNEGSKA (reference sequence).

This clonotype has just a few counts. The CDR3 bases are TGTGCCAGCAGGGCCCGGACAGGCCGCAATGAAAAACTGTTTTTT. Protein: CASRARTGRNEKLFF. The chain combines TRBV12-3 or TRBV12-4 with TRBJ1-4, with 7 bases aligning to TRBD1. The CDR3 totals 15 residues. The trim removed 6 bases at V and 5 bases at J, leaving 9 bases unmatched.

The chain links TRBV7-2 to TRBJ2-3; no firm D call. From germline, CDR1 is SGHTA and CDR2 FQGNSA. Trimming shortened V by 1 base and J by 2 bases, and 10 bases separated the two germline ends. This CDR3 is built from 15 residues. The CDR3, as DNA: TGTGCCAGCAGCTTAGATCGAGTGCTCACAGATACGCAGTATTTT. Residues: CASSLDRVLTDTQYF.

The rearrangement uses TRBV4-1 and TRBJ1-4; D gene ambiguous. This CDR3 region has 16 residues. CDR1 is MGHRA and CDR2 is YSYEKL in the germline V gene. Trimming stripped 4 bases from V and 7 bases from J, with 19 bases between. CDR3 sequence: CASSPMRGRVGEKLFF. The CDR3 bases are TGCGCCAGCAGCCCCATGCGGGGTCGTGTGGGTGAAAAACTGTTTTTT.

The rearrangement uses TRBV27 and TRBJ1-2, with 8 positions matching TRBD1. The ends lost 6 bases at V and 2 bases at J; junction bases unmatched: 5. Per the germline V gene, CDR1 is MNHEY and CDR2 is SMNVEV (reference sequence). The CDR3 sequence is 14 residues long. This chain's CDR3 is CASRGDRINYGYTF. CDR3 in DNA: TGTGCCAGCAGAGGGGACAGGATCAACTATGGCTACACCTTC.

The chain links TRBV20-1 to TRBJ1-3; 7 bases line up with TRBD1. J lost 2 bases, V lost 5 bases, and 3 bases had no gene match. The CDR3 loop spans 13 amino acids. Germline V gene data show CDR1 as DFQATT and CDR2 as SNEGSKA (reference sequence). The DNA for the CDR3 is TGCAGTGCTCCTAGGGGGCCTGGAAACACCATATATTTT. It specifies CSAPRGPGNTIYF.

This clonotype was observed a handful of times. The chain carries TRBV20-1 and TRBJ2-7; perhaps TRBD1 as D (5 bases). In germline, CDR1 is DFQATT, CDR2 SNEGSKA (reference sequence). The CDR3 has 14 amino acids. The DNA for the CDR3 is TGCAGCCCCGATGAAGGGGTTTACCCCTACGAGCAGTACTTC. Translation gives CSPDEGVYPYEQYF.

Details on this clonotype: As the CDR3 is not closed by the conserved phenylalanine or tryptophan, this likely results from a read error. No DNA is shown, since the ends of the CDR3 on it are uncertain; the CDR3 is the one TCRdb lists. This chain links TRBV21-1 with TRBJ2-7. TRBV21-1 represents a pseudogene. The CDR3 extends over 11 residues, inclusive of both ends. The CDR3 sequence: CASSKRRTLSS.

This clonotype was recorded a few times. This chain joins TRBV27 and TRBJ2-1; D may match TRBD1 or TRBD2 (5 bases each). Trimming removed 7 bases from V and 0 bases from J, with 13 bases in between. Germline CDR1 is MNHEY and CDR2 is SMNVEV (reference sequence). The CDR3 consists of 15 residues. The CDR3 DNA is TGTGCCAGCACCCCGGGACGGAGCTCCTACAATGAGCAGTTCTTC. Translated, it gives CASTPGRSSYNEQFF.

The chain is built from TRBV14 and TRBJ1-2; D unresolved. The CDR3 has 13 residues. Per germline, CDR1 SGHDN and CDR2 FVKESK. Trimming took off 4 bases at V and 0 bases at J, with 6 bases between the two ends. Written as DNA, the CDR3 is TGTGCCAGCAGCCGGGTCTCTAACTATGGCTACACCTTC. Its translation is CASSRVSNYGYTF.

This clonotype was counted a few times. The chain couples TRBV5-1 to TRBJ2-7, with D perhaps matching TRBD1 or TRBD2 (5 bases each). V was pared by 4 bases and J by 4 bases, with 15 bases between. CDR3 size: 14 residues. Germline-derived CDR1 and CDR2 are SGHRS and YFSETQ. DNA for the CDR3: TGCGCCAGCAGCCCCCGGGACCCCGGGTACGAGCAGTACTTC. Amino acid sequence: CASSPRDPGYEQYF.

This clonotype appeared a few times. The chain has TRBV20-1 and TRBJ2-7; D ambiguous. CDR3 length equals 15 residues. Germline lookup yields CDR1 DFQATT and CDR2 SNEGSKA (reference sequence). V lost 3 bases and J lost 2, with 17 bases in between. In DNA, the CDR3 is TGCAGTGCTAGGAGTCCGGAGCCCCCGACCTACGAGCAGTACTTC. Its protein is CSARSPEPPTYEQYF.

CDR3 loop: CSARTTSGFYNEQFF. In nucleotides, the CDR3 is TGCAGTGCTAGGACGACTAGCGGTTTTTACAATGAGCAGTTCTTC. The rearrangement uses TRBV20-1 and TRBJ2-1; 9 bases map to TRBD2. The CDR3 totals 15 residues. Germline V gene sequence: CDR1 DFQATT, CDR2 SNEGSKA (reference sequence). V trimming: 3 bases; J trimming: 4 bases; junction bases outside the gene matches: 7.

This clonotype was detected only a few times. The chain employs TRBV4-1 and TRBJ2-7, with TRBD1 matching 7 bases. The germline CDR1 and CDR2 sequences are MGHRA and YSYEKL. V dropped 1 base and J dropped 2; count of bases not matched to a gene: 5. The CDR3 is 15 amino acids. The CDR3 loop reads CASSQARQGPYEQYF. DNA for the CDR3: TGCGCCAGCAGCCAAGCCCGACAGGGCCCCTACGAGCAGTACTTC.